This paragraph reports one T cell receptor (beta chain). Method: immunoSEQ multiplex PCR; TCRdb's copy keeps in-frame clones and lacks some. The sample contains around 370,000 clones, more than 75% of which appear only once. This specimen belongs to a study of blood T cell repertoires in COVID-19. Overall study: Some COVID-19 samples were acute and others convalescent; all came from the United States, Italy and Spain. In each case, the material was cDNA or gDNA derived from T cells, B-cell-depleted T cells, or PBMCs.

Germline lookup yields CDR1 SGDLS and CDR2 YYNGEE. The CDR3 is 17 amino acids. The V gene end was trimmed by 0 bases and the J gene end by 6 bases; junction bases not matched to a gene: 12. The rearrangement links TRBV9 to TRBJ1-2; 9 bases are shared with TRBD1. Material: PBMCs or T cells enriched from blood (not recorded which). The receptor's source is a young woman who had recovered from COVID-19. The CDR3 loop reads CASSVATGGTGGNGYTF. For the CDR3, the DNA is TGTGCCAGCAGCGTAGCTACGGGGGGTACAGGGGGCAATGGCTACACCTTC.